The entry below gives a single T cell receptor (beta chain) sequence along with its context. Its cognate antigen is unknown. One base away lies a much larger clone, so this may be a sequencing read error. This entry belongs to a study of tumor and adjacent non-tumor tissue in lung cancer. In the study overall: The cohort had around eleven adenocarcinoma, 2 squamous cell and 1 small cell patients. Findings of the study overall: Normal lung showed higher cumulative top 100 clone frequency than tumor. Tumor tissue had significantly higher TCR diversity than normal lung.

There are 12 residues in the CDR3. V lost 5 bases and J 8 bases, leaving 10 bases between the germline ends. RNA was extracted from bulk tissue without any cell sorting. The normal lung tissue was taken more than 3 cm from the tumor edge. Three rounds of nested PCR, following a modified ARM-PCR protocol, produced the TCRbeta library. MiXCR was run by TCRdb on the multiplex PCR reads, yielding one entry per CDR3 protein. The sample consists of some 100,000 distinct CDR3 sequences, 60% to 80% of them appearing once. The rearrangement joins TRBV12-3 or TRBV12-4 to TRBJ2-1; unclear D gene. Source material: distant non-tumor lung tissue. This clonotype was obtained from a man aged 25-45 years with non-small cell lung cancer. CDR3: CASSPAYDEQFF. Here the CDR3 DNA reads TGTGCCAGCAGTCCTGCATACGATGAGCAGTTCTTC.